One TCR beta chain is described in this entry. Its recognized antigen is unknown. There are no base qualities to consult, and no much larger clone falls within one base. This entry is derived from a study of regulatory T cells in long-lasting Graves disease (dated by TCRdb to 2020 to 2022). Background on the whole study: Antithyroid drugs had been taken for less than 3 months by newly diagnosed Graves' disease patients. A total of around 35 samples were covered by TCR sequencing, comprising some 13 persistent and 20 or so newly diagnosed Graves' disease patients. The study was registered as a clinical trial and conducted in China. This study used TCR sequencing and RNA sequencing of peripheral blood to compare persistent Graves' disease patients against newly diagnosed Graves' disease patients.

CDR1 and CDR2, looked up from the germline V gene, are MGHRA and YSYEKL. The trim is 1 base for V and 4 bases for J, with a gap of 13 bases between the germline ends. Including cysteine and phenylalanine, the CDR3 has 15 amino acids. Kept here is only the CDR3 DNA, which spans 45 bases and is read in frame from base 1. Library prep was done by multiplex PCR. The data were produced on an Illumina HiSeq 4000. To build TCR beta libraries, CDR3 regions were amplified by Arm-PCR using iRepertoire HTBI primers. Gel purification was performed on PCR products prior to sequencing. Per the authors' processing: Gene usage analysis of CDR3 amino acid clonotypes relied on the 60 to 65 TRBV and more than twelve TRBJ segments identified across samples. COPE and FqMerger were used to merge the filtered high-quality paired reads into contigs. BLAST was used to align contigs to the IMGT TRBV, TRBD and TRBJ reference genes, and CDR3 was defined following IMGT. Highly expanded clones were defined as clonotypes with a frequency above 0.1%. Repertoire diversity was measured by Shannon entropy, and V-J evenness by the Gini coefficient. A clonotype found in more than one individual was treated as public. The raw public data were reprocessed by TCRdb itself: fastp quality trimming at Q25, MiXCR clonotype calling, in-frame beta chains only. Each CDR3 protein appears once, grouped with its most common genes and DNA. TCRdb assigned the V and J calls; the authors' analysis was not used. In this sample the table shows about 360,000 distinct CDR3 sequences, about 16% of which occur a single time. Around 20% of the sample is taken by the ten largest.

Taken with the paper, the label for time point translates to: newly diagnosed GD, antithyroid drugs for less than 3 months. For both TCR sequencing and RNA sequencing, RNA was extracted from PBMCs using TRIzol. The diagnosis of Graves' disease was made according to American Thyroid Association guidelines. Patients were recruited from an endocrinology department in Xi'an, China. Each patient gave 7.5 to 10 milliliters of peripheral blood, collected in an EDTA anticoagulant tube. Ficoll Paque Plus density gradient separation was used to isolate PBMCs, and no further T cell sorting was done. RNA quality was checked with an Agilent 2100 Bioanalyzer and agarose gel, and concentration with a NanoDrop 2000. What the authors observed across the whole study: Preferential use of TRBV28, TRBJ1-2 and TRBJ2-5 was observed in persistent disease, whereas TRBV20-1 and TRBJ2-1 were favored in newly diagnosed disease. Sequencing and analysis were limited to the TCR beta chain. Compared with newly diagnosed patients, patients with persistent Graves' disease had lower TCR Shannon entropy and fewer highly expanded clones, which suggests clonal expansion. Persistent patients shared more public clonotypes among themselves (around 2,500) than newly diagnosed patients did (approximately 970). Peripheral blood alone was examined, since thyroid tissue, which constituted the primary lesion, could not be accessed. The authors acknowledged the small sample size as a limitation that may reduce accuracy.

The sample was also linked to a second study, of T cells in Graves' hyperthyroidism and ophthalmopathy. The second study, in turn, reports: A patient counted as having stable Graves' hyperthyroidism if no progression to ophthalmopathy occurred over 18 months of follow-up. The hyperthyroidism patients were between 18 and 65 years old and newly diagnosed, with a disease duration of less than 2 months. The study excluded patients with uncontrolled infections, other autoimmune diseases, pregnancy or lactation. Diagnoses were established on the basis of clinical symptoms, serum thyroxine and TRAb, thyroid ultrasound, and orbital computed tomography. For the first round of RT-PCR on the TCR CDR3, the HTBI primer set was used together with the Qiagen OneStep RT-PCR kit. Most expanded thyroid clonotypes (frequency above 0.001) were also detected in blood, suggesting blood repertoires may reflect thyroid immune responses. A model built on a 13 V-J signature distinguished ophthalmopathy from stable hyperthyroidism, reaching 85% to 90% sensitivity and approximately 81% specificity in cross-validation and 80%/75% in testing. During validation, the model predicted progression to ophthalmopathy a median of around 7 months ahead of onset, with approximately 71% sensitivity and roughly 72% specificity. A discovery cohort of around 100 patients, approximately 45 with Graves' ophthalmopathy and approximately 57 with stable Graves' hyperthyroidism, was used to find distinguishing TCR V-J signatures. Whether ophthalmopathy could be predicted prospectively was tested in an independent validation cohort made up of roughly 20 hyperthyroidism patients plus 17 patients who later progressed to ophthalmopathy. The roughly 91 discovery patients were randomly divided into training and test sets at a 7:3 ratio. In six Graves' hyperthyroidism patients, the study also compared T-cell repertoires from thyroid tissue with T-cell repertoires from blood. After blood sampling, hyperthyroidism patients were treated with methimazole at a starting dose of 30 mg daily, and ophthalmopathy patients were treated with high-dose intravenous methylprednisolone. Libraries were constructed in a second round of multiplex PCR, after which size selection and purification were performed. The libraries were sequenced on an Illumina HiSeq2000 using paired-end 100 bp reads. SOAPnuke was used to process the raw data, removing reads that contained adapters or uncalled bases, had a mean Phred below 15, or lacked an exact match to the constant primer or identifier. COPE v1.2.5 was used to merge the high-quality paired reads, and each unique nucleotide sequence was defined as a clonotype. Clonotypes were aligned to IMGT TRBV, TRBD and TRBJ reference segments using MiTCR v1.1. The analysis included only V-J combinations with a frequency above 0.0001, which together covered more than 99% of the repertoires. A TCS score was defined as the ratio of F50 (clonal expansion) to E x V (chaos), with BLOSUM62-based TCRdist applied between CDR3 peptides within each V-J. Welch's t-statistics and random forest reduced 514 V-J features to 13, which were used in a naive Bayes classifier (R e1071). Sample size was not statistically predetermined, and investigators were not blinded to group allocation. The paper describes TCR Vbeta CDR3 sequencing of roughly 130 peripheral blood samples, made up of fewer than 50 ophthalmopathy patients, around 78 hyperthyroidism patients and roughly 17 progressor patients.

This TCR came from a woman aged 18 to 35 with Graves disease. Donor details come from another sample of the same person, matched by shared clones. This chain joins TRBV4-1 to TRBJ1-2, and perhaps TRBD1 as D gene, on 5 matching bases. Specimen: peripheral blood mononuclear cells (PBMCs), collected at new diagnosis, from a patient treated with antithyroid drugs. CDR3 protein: CASSQVLQAIYGYTF. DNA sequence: TGCGCCAGCAGCCAAGTGTTACAGGCCATCTATGGCTACACCTTC.